A single sample gave rise to the 30 T cell receptor beta chains below, sequenced in a study of radiotherapy plus CTLA-4 blockade in lung cancer. Libraries were prepared by immunoSEQ multiplex PCR; TCRdb keeps only in-frame clonotypes and omits some of them. The table lists more than 50,000 clones, about 72% of them singletons. This sample comprised peripheral blood, obtained from a patient treated with radiotherapy plus ipilimumab. The receptors come from a human donor with non-small cell lung cancer who had a complete response to radiotherapy plus ipilimumab.

The chain employs TRBV11-2 and TRBJ2-2; D unclear. The CDR3 sequence is 13 residues long. Germline CDR1 SGHAT, CDR2 FQNNGV. V was trimmed by 3 bases and J by 0 bases, leaving 2 bases between them. CDR3 DNA: TGTGCCAGCAGCTTTACGAACACCGGGGAGCTGTTTTTT. It encodes CASSFTNTGELFF.

The chain couples TRBV28 to TRBJ2-5, with 9 bases that match TRBD1. The end of the DNA fits TRBJ2-7 better, so the J call may be wrong. The germline V gene has CDR1 MDHEN and CDR2 SYDVKM. CDR3 size: 16 residues. For the CDR3, the DNA is TGTGCCAGCAGTTCCCCCCGGACAGGGGCCCTCGACGAGCAGTACTTC. This encodes CASSSPRTGALDEQYF.

The genes are TRBV10-3 and TRBJ2-4; D perhaps matches TRBD2 (6 bases). Trimming cost V 2 bases and J 1 base, with 15 bases left between them. CDR1 and CDR2 (germline): ENHRY, SYGVKD. This CDR3 has 17 residues. In DNA, the CDR3 is TGTGCCATCAGTGAGGAGGAGAGGGCGGGGGCCAAAAACATTCAGTACTTC. Translation gives CAISEEERAGAKNIQYF.

The chain couples TRBV28 to TRBJ1-2; 8 positions match TRBD1. CDR1 is MDHEN and CDR2 is SYDVKM in the germline V gene. J lost 6 bases, V lost 4 bases, and 10 bases had no gene match. The CDR3 loop spans 15 amino acids. CDR3 DNA: TGTGCCAGCAGTTCCGCCACACAGGGGGTCCATGGCTACACCTTC. The encoded protein is CASSSATQGVHGYTF.

This rearrangement joins TRBV7-2 to TRBJ1-1; 8 nucleotides match TRBD1. The CDR3 is made up of 12 amino acids. V trimming: 5 bases; J trimming: 11 bases; junction bases outside the gene matches: 7. CDR1 and CDR2 (germline): SGHTA, FQGNSA. The CDR3 region has the DNA TGTGCCAGCAGCCACACGACAGGGGTGGCTTTCTTT. Amino acid sequence: CASSHTTGVAFF. The whole variable domain, remainder taken from reference TRBV7-2 and TRBJ1-1, is GAGVSQSPSNKVTEKGKDVELRCDPISGHTALYWYRQSLGQGLEFLIYFQGNSAPDKSGLPSDRFSAERTGGSVSTLTIQRTQQEDSAVYLCASSHTTGVAFFGQGTRLTVV.

The CDR3 sequence: CASSISGQFNSPLHF. CDR3 nucleotide sequence: TGTGCCAGCAGTATTTCGGGACAGTTCAATTCACCCCTCCACTTT. The chain couples TRBV6-5 to TRBJ1-6; TRBD1 matches 7 bases. The CDR3 covers 15 residues. CDR1 MNHEY and CDR2 SVGAGI come from the germline V gene. The trim removed 5 bases at V and 7 bases at J, leaving 8 bases unmatched.

This clone occurred a few times. The chain links TRBV30 to TRBJ1-2, with 10 nucleotides matching TRBD1. Germline values: CDR1 GTSNPN, CDR2 SVGIG (reference sequence). This CDR3 has 14 residues. V lost 3 bases and J lost 6; bases outside the gene matches: 7. CDR3 sequence: CAWSRDRGGNGYTF. CDR3 in DNA: TGTGCCTGGAGCCGGGACAGGGGTGGAAATGGCTACACCTTC.

The chain employs TRBV10-1 and TRBJ2-1; the match to TRBD2 covers 9 bases. This CDR3 comprises 12 residues. Looked up from germline, CDR1 is WNHNN and CDR2 is SYGVQD (reference sequence). Trimming removed 5 bases from V and 12 bases from J; junction bases left unmatched: 5. The CDR3 sequence is CASSSGTSTQFF. The DNA of the CDR3 is TGCGCCAGCAGTTCTGGGACTAGCACGCAGTTCTTC.

V gene TRBV6-5 combines with J gene TRBJ2-7, with D perhaps TRBD1 (5 bases). The CDR3 is 14 residues long. Germline V gene lookup returns CDR1 MNHEY and CDR2 SVGAGI. The germline V and J ends were trimmed by 9 bases and 5 bases, with 20 bases remaining between them. The CDR3 DNA sequence: TGTGCCAGTAATACCCTGTGGCAGGGCCACGAGCAGTACTTC. Translating it yields CASNTLWQGHEQYF.

CDR3 amino acids: CASSPTSGGQFF. In nucleotides, the CDR3 is TGTGCCAGCAGCCCGACTAGCGGTGGGCAGTTCTTC. The genes are TRBV7-2 and TRBJ2-1; TRBD2 matches 9 bases. The V gene end was trimmed by 5 bases and the J gene end by 12 bases; junction bases not matched to a gene: 5. Germline V gene sequence: CDR1 SGHTA, CDR2 FQGNSA. CDR3 length equals 12 residues. Full variable domain (missing parts from reference TRBV7-2 and TRBJ2-1): GAGVSQSPSNKVTEKGKDVELRCDPISGHTALYWYRQSLGQGLEFLIYFQGNSAPDKSGLPSDRFSAERTGGSVSTLTIQRTQQEDSAVYLCASSPTSGGQFFGPGTRLTVL.

The chain is built from TRBV28 and TRBJ1-2; TRBD1 matches 11 bases. V trimming: 6 bases; J trimming: 2 bases; junction bases outside the gene matches: 5. Per germline, CDR1 MDHEN and CDR2 SYDVKM. The CDR3 is 15 residues long. In DNA, the CDR3 is TGTGCCAGCAGGGCCCGGGACAGGGGGAACTATGGCTACACCTTC. This sequence encodes CASRARDRGNYGYTF.

CDR3 in DNA: TGTGCCAGCAGCTTGGCGGGAGCGGTAAAGGGCGAGCAGTACTTC. Protein product: CASSLAGAVKGEQYF. V and J are TRBV5-4 and TRBJ2-5, with D possibly matching TRBD2 (6 bases). The DNA end favors TRBJ2-7, so the J call may be wrong. The CDR3 runs 15 residues. CDR1 SGHNT and CDR2 YYREEE come from the germline V gene (reference sequence).

The V gene is TRBV6-5, the J gene TRBJ2-7; TRBD2 matches 7 bases. J was trimmed by 3 bases and V by 8 bases; bases with no gene match: 7. This CDR3 comprises 13 residues. The germline V gene encodes CDR1 MNHEY and CDR2 SVGAGI. The CDR3 DNA follows: TGTGCCAGCGACCGCGGGAGAGTCTACGAGCAGTACTTC. Amino acids: CASDRGRVYEQYF.

The chain combines TRBV18 with TRBJ2-5; tentative D call: TRBD1 (5 bases). The DNA end favors TRBJ2-7, so the J call may be wrong. The CDR3 totals 14 residues. Germline V gene lookup returns CDR1 KGHSH and CDR2 LQKENI. The chain's CDR3 is CASSPRQGTYEQYF. CDR3 coding DNA: TGTGCCAGCTCACCTCGGCAGGGTACCTACGAGCAGTACTTC.

The chain uses TRBV5-5 and TRBJ1-5; D possibly corresponds to TRBD1 (5 bases). Germline loops: CDR1 SGHKS, CDR2 YYEKEE (reference sequence). V lost 1 base to trimming and J lost 4 bases, with 12 bases between them. This CDR3 has 15 amino acids. The CDR3 sequence is CASSLSTDRNQPQHF. The DNA of the CDR3 is TGTGCCAGCAGCTTGTCGACAGACAGAAATCAGCCCCAGCATTTT.

The chain combines TRBV29-1 with TRBJ2-7; TRBD2 agrees at 15 bases. The germline gives CDR1 SQVTM, CDR2 ANQGSEA. V lost 4 bases to trimming and J lost 11 bases; unmatched junction nucleotides: 9. CDR3 length equals 14 residues. CDR3 sequence reads: CSVVGGLAGGREYF. Here the CDR3 DNA reads TGCAGCGTTGTCGGGGGACTAGCGGGAGGAAGGGAGTACTTC.

This rearrangement joins TRBV19 to TRBJ2-1; TRBD1 agrees at 10 bases. The length of the CDR3 is 14 residues. Trimming took 4 bases from V and 6 from J; bases not matched to a gene: 3. Germline CDR1 reads LNHDA; CDR2 reads SQIVND (reference sequence). CDR3 loop: CASSTRDRGNEQFF. CDR3 DNA: TGTGCCAGTAGTACCCGGGACAGGGGCAATGAGCAGTTCTTC.

J is TRBJ1-1 and V is TRBV30; D gene ambiguous. The ends were cut back, 3 bases at V and 1 base at J, with 15 bases in the middle. The CDR3 has 15 residues. Germline V gene data show CDR1 as GTSNPN and CDR2 as SVGIG (reference sequence). CDR3 sequence reads: CAWRRRDGWNTEAFF. The CDR3 DNA reads TGTGCCTGGAGGCGACGAGACGGGTGGAACACTGAAGCTTTCTTT.

The chain joins TRBV7-2 to TRBJ1-1, with D possibly matching TRBD1 (5 bases). With 3 bases removed from V and 0 bases from J, the gap between germline ends came to 8 bases. Germline V gene lookup returns CDR1 SGHTA and CDR2 FQGNSA. This CDR3 contains 14 residues. The CDR3 coding sequence is TGTGCCAGCAGCTTTGACAGACTGAACACTGAAGCTTTCTTT. This codes for CASSFDRLNTEAFF.

This clone was detected only a few times. The V and J genes are TRBV30 and TRBJ1-1; the D is unclear. Germline CDR1 and CDR2: GTSNPN and SVGIG (reference sequence). This CDR3 spans 13 amino acids. V was clipped by 5 bases and J by 1 base, with 11 bases between them. In nucleotides, the CDR3 is TGTGCCTGGGACTTGACTTCGAACACTGAAGCTTTCTTT. It yields the protein CAWDLTSNTEAFF.

This clone came up a few times. The CDR3 coding sequence is TGTGCCAGCAGCCGCGTCCCCAGGGTCTACGAGCAGTACTTC. Translating gives CASSRVPRVYEQYF. The genes are TRBV6-6 and TRBJ2-7, with TRBD1 as a possible D gene (5 bases). The CDR3 has 14 amino acids. Trimming removed 6 bases from V and 3 bases from J, with 15 bases in between. CDR1 and CDR2 (germline): MNHNY, SVGAGI (reference sequence).

The J gene is TRBJ1-4, the V gene TRBV6-5; unclear D gene. The V and J ends lost 5 bases and 7 bases respectively, with 11 bases between them. CDR3 length: 13 residues. The germline CDR1 and CDR2 sequences are MNHEY and SVGAGI. This CDR3 reads CASSPRGGEKLFF. DNA of the CDR3: TGTGCCAGCAGTCCCCGGGGAGGTGAAAAACTGTTTTTT.

In this sample, this clone turned up a few times. The V gene is TRBV5-5, the J gene TRBJ1-5; D call uncertain. V lost 0 bases to trimming and J lost 3 bases, with 10 bases between them. There are 15 residues in the CDR3. From germline, CDR1 is SGHKS and CDR2 YYEKEE (reference sequence). CDR3 sequence reads: CASSLAGITNQPQHF. The CDR3 nucleotides are TGTGCCAGCAGCTTGGCCGGGATTACCAATCAGCCCCAGCATTTT.

The chain employs TRBV19 and TRBJ1-6; TRBD1 matches 9 bases. This CDR3 is built from 15 residues. V was pared by 3 bases and J by 10 bases, with 7 bases of the junction left unmatched. Germline CDR1 LNHDA, CDR2 SQIVND (reference sequence). CDR3: CASSIGGTGQSPLHF. In DNA, the CDR3 is TGTGCCAGTAGTATCGGGGGGACAGGGCAATCACCCCTCCACTTT.

The chain is built from TRBV18 and TRBJ2-7; 9 positions agree with TRBD2. The CDR3 consists of 14 residues. The J segment lost 4 bases and the V segment lost 0 bases, leaving 1 base of the junction unmatched. Germline V lookup: CDR1 KGHSH, CDR2 LQKENI. The CDR3 loop is CASSPPSGSYEQYF. The CDR3 bases are TGTGCCAGCTCACCACCTAGCGGGAGTTACGAGCAGTACTTC. The whole variable domain, filled in from reference TRBV18 and TRBJ2-7, reads NAGVMQNPRHLVRRRGQEARLRCSPMKGHSHVYWYRQLPEEGLKFMVYLQKENIIDESGMPKERFSAEFPKEGPSILRIQQVVRGDSAAYFCASSPPSGSYEQYFGPGTRLTVT.

The chain has TRBV5-6 and TRBJ2-7; possible D gene TRBD1, 7 bases. TRBJ2-5 explains the end of the DNA better; the J call may be wrong. This CDR3 is 16 amino acids long. The V gene's germline CDR1 is SGHDT and CDR2 YYEEEE. The CDR3 DNA follows: TGTGCCAGCAGCCGACAGCAGGGGGGTTCCGGAGAGACCCAGTACTTC. Its protein is CASSRQQGGSGETQYF.

The gene calls are TRBV2 and TRBJ1-6; D ambiguous. CDR3 length: 13 amino acids. The V end lost 3 bases, the J end lost 6 bases, and 6 bases lay between the germline ends. Germline CDR1 SNHLY, CDR2 FYNNEI. CDR3: CASSDRGNSPLHF. CDR3 in DNA: TGTGCCAGCAGTGATCGGGGTAATTCACCCCTCCACTTT.

The rearrangement links TRBV6-1 to TRBJ1-2, with D possibly matching TRBD1 (6 bases). V lost 5 bases and J lost 1, with 8 bases in between. Looked up from germline, CDR1 is MNHNS and CDR2 is SASEGT. The CDR3 totals 13 residues. Here the CDR3 DNA reads TGTGCCAGCAGTAGACAGGTTAACTATGGCTACACCTTC. Translating gives CASSRQVNYGYTF.

This clone was found once. The gene calls are TRBV4-2 and TRBJ1-5; unclear D gene. Germline CDR1 is LGHNA and CDR2 is YNFKEQ. V dropped 0 bases and J dropped 7 bases, with 13 bases sitting between them. This CDR3 is built from 15 residues. CDR3 nucleotides: TGTGCCAGCAGCCAAGAGAGAGGTTTCGGGCAGCCCCAGCATTTT. Translation gives CASSQERGFGQPQHF.

The rearrangement uses TRBV6-1 and TRBJ1-4; D gene unclear. Germline CDR1 MNHNS, CDR2 SASEGT. V was cut by 8 bases and J by 0 bases, with 7 bases left in between. This CDR3 has 13 residues. The CDR3 DNA is TGTGCCAGCCGACAAACAACTAATGAAAAACTGTTTTTT. Protein product: CASRQTTNEKLFF.